Below, 9 T cell receptor beta chains from the same sample are listed, as sequenced in a study of siplizumab effects on memory and regulatory T cells. Repertoires were generated with immunoSEQ multiplex PCR, while TCRdb's copy carries only in-frame clones and drops some. Of 90,000 to 120,000 clones in the sample, 90% to 95% were seen once. Material for sequencing was Tregs sorted from blood. The receptors were sampled from a human donor in good health.

V and J are TRBV9 and TRBJ2-1; the match to TRBD2 covers 9 bases. This CDR3 region has 14 residues. Germline-derived CDR1 and CDR2 are SGDLS and YYNGEE. Trimming removed 4 bases from V and 11 bases from J; junction bases left unmatched: 10. The CDR3 DNA follows: TGTGCCAGCAGCCCGACTAGCGGCCTCTCAAAGCAGTTCTTC. Translated: CASSPTSGLSKQFF.

The chain links TRBV7-9 to TRBJ2-1, with TRBD2 matching over 13 bases. The V gene's germline CDR1 is SEHNR and CDR2 FQNEAQ (reference sequence). The CDR3 covers 17 residues. The J segment lost 15 bases and the V segment lost 4 bases, leaving 18 bases of the junction unmatched. The CDR3 DNA sequence: TGTGCCAGCAGCTGGCCGGAGGGACTAGCGGGAAGATCCCGGCGGTTCTTC. Translating it yields CASSWPEGLAGRSRRFF.

The chain couples TRBV11-1 to TRBJ2-1; TRBD1 agrees at 10 bases. Germline V lookup: CDR1 SGHAT, CDR2 FQDESV (reference sequence). This CDR3 region has 14 residues. Losses at the gene ends were 3 bases for V and 6 bases for J; bases not matched to a gene: 2. The CDR3 is CASSFRTGGNEQFF. DNA of the CDR3: TGTGCCAGCAGCTTCCGGACAGGGGGCAATGAGCAGTTCTTC.

This clone was seen only once. This chain uses TRBV9 with TRBJ1-2, with D perhaps matching TRBD1 (5 bases). The germline V gene has CDR1 SGDLS and CDR2 YYNGEE. V shed 4 bases and J shed 10 bases, with 11 bases lying between them. CDR3 length: 11 amino acids. CDR3 sequence: CASSSDSDYTF. CDR3 nucleotide sequence: TGTGCCAGCAGCTCAGACAGTGACTACACCTTC. Full variable domain (rest looked up from reference TRBV9 and TRBJ1-2): DSGVTQTPKHLITATGQRVTLRCSPRSGDLSVYWYQQSLDQGLQFLIQYYNGEERAKGNILERFSAQQFPDLHSELNLSSLELGDSALYFCASSSDSDYTFGSGTRLTVV.

The gene calls are TRBV19 and TRBJ2-3; 10 bases agree with TRBD2. Germline values: CDR1 LNHDA, CDR2 SQIVND (reference sequence). The CDR3 contains 15 residues. The J segment lost 3 bases and the V segment lost 5 bases, leaving 5 bases of the junction unmatched. CDR3 DNA sequence: TGTGCCAGTAGTGGTCGGACTAGCGGAACAGATACGCAGTATTTT. Residues: CASSGRTSGTDTQYF.

This chain links TRBV29-1 with TRBJ2-1, with 9 positions matching TRBD2. The germline V gene encodes CDR1 SQVTM and CDR2 ANQGSEA. The V and J ends lost 6 bases and 0 bases, in that order; junction bases with no gene match: 3. This CDR3 has 14 residues. DNA for the CDR3: TGCAGCGTGCTAGCGGGGAGCTCCTACAATGAGCAGTTCTTC. The encoded protein is CSVLAGSSYNEQFF.

The V gene is TRBV27, the J gene TRBJ1-2; tentatively, D is TRBD1 (6 bases). CDR1 and CDR2 from the germline V gene are MNHEY and SMNVEV (reference sequence). Trimming removed 3 bases from V and 4 bases from J, with 12 bases in between. CDR3 length equals 14 residues. CDR3 in DNA: TGTGCCAGCAGTTTCAGGGAGGGGGGCTATGGCTACACCTTC. Translating gives CASSFREGGYGYTF.

The genes are TRBV18 and TRBJ1-3, with 11 positions matching TRBD1. This CDR3 spans 18 amino acids. The V and J ends lost 6 bases and 2 bases, in that order; junction bases with no gene match: 12. CDR1 KGHSH and CDR2 LQKENI come from the germline V gene. The CDR3 DNA reads as TGTGCCAGCTCGCGCGGACAGGGGGCTACGGATACTGGAAACACCATATATTTT. Its translation: CASSRGQGATDTGNTIYF. The full variable domain, with the rest looked up from reference TRBV18 and TRBJ1-3, is NAGVMQNPRHLVRRRGQEARLRCSPMKGHSHVYWYRQLPEEGLKFMVYLQKENIIDESGMPKERFSAEFPKEGPSILRIQQVVRGDSAAYFCASSRGQGATDTGNTIYFGEGSWLTVV.

The gene calls are TRBV7-9 and TRBJ1-1; perhaps TRBD1 as D (5 bases). The V and J ends lost 5 bases and 2 bases respectively, with 15 bases between them. The CDR3 is 15 residues long. Germline-derived CDR1 and CDR2 are SEHNR and FQNEAQ (reference sequence). The CDR3 nucleotides are TGTGCCAGCAGCGACCCACAGGCCTTAAACACTGAAGCTTTCTTT. This sequence encodes CASSDPQALNTEAFF. Full variable domain (missing parts from reference TRBV7-9 and TRBJ1-1): DTGVSQNPRHKITKRGQNVTFRCDPISEHNRLYWYRQTLGQGPEFLTYFQNEAQLEKSRLLSDRFSAERPKGSFSTLEIQRTEQGDSAMYLCASSDPQALNTEAFFGQGTRLTVV.